Below, 28 T cell receptor beta chains from the same sample are listed, as sequenced in a study of T cell changes during pregnancy in multiple sclerosis. TCRdb's table, derived via immunoSEQ multiplex PCR, lists solely in-frame clones and lacks some. The data show tens of thousands of clones, with roughly 90% seen just once and around 0.45% held by the top ten. Here the sequenced sample was CD4+ T cells from peripheral blood mononuclear cells, taken in the third trimester of pregnancy. The receptors here all came from a female donor with multiple sclerosis, enrolled in a pregnancy study.

The chain combines TRBV10-1 with TRBJ2-7; TRBD2 aligns across 8 bases. Per the germline V gene, CDR1 is WNHNN and CDR2 is SYGVQD (reference sequence). V dropped 3 bases and J dropped 6; count of bases not matched to a gene: 13. The CDR3 spans 16 residues. CDR3 amino acids: CASSEGLAGGLGEQYF. The CDR3 DNA reads as TGCGCCAGCAGTGAAGGACTGGCGGGAGGTCTCGGCGAGCAGTACTTC.

The count of this clone is one. One junction end disagrees with the germline gene, perhaps due to a read error. The genes are TRBV6-1 and TRBJ1-2; D may be TRBD1 (5 bases). CDR1 and CDR2 from the germline V gene are MNHNS and SASEGT. The CDR3 contains 8 residues. CDR3 nucleotide sequence: TGTGCCAGCAGACAGGAACTCTTC. Protein: CASRQELF.

The V call is TRBV5-1, the J call TRBJ2-5; TRBD2 is a possible D gene (7 bases). The V gene's germline CDR1 is SGHRS and CDR2 YFSETQ. The germline V and J ends were trimmed by 0 bases and 8 bases, with 23 bases remaining between them. The CDR3 has 17 residues. The DNA of the CDR3 is TGCGCCAGCAGCTTGGGGGGGCTAGCGGAAGCGAAGAGAACCCAGTACTTC. It translates to CASSLGGLAEAKRTQYF.

The rearrangement joins TRBV7-8 to TRBJ1-1; 11 nucleotides agree with TRBD1. CDR3 size: 16 residues. V gave up 4 bases and J gave up 1 base; unmatched junction bases: 5. Looked up from germline, CDR1 is SGHVS and CDR2 is FQNEAQ. DNA of the CDR3: TGTGCCAGCAGCTCCGGACAGGGGGCAAGGAACACTGAAGCTTTCTTT. Translation: CASSSGQGARNTEAFF.

The chain joins TRBV10-3 to TRBJ2-3; 7 nucleotides align to TRBD2. The CDR3 has 21 residues. Germline V gene sequence: CDR1 ENHRY, CDR2 SYGVKD. V shed 0 bases and J 0 bases; nucleotides not matched to a gene: 18. The CDR3 sequence is CAISESEGSGRPSLSTDTQYF. The CDR3 DNA is TGTGCCATCAGTGAGTCGGAGGGTAGCGGGCGTCCGTCTTTGAGCACAGATACGCAGTATTTT.

The V call is TRBV2, the J call TRBJ2-5; D call uncertain. This CDR3 has 13 amino acids. The V end was cut by 7 bases, the J end by 2 bases, with 11 bases between. Germline V lookup: CDR1 SNHLY, CDR2 FYNNEI. CDR3 nucleotides: TGTGCCAGCAAAAGTTTCGGGCAAGAGACCCAGTACTTC. This sequence encodes CASKSFGQETQYF.

The chain employs TRBV13 and TRBJ1-2; D unresolved. CDR3 length: 15 residues. V was shortened by 3 bases and J by 1 base, with 12 bases between the two germline ends. Germline CDR1 is PRHDT and CDR2 is FYEKMQ (reference sequence). CDR3 loop: CASSFQKDFNYGYTF. The CDR3, as DNA: TGTGCCAGCAGCTTCCAGAAGGACTTTAACTATGGCTACACCTTC. The variable domain in full, with the rest retrieved from reference TRBV13 and TRBJ1-2, is AAGVIQSPRHLIKEKRETATLKCYPIPRHDTVYWYQQGPGQDPQFLISFYEKMQSDKGSIPDRFSAQQFSDYHSELNMSSLELGDSALYFCASSFQKDFNYGYTFGSGTRLTVV.

The gene calls are TRBV19 and TRBJ2-7; D possibly corresponds to TRBD1 (6 bases). V dropped 7 bases and J dropped 2 bases, with 15 bases sitting between them. The germline gives CDR1 LNHDA, CDR2 SQIVND (reference sequence). The CDR3 sequence is 14 residues long. The CDR3 sequence: CASTSSGTPYEQYF. DNA for the CDR3: TGTGCCAGTACGAGCTCCGGGACACCCTACGAGCAGTACTTC.

The chain uses TRBV7-3 and TRBJ2-6, with TRBD1 matching over 7 bases. This CDR3 has 15 amino acids. The V segment lost 4 bases and the J segment 0 bases; nucleotides outside the gene matches: 0. Germline CDR1 SGHTA, CDR2 FQGTGA. CDR3 coding DNA: TGTGCCAGCAGCTCAGGGGGCTCTGGGGCCAACGTCCTGACTTTC. Translated: CASSSGGSGANVLTF.

The chain employs TRBV18 and TRBJ2-1; 7 nucleotides agree with TRBD2. J lost 10 bases, V lost 2 bases, and 5 bases had no gene match. This CDR3 is built from 13 residues. Germline CDR1 reads KGHSH; CDR2 reads LQKENI. The CDR3 region is CASSPSGGGEQFF. Here the CDR3 DNA reads TGTGCCAGCTCACCATCGGGAGGAGGGGAGCAGTTCTTC.

CDR3 amino acids: CASSRPGTSGSGEQFF. The CDR3 nucleotides read TGCGCCAGCAGCCGCCCCGGGACTAGCGGGTCTGGTGAGCAGTTCTTC. This chain uses TRBV5-1 with TRBJ2-1, with TRBD2 identical over 12 bases. J was trimmed by 9 bases and V by 4 bases; bases with no gene match: 11. Germline lookup yields CDR1 SGHRS and CDR2 YFSETQ. The CDR3 sequence is 16 residues long.

This chain connects TRBV29-1 to TRBJ1-5; 8 positions match TRBD1. J lost 0 bases, V lost 5 bases, and 3 bases had no gene match. CDR3 length: 14 residues. Germline CDR1 is SQVTM and CDR2 is ANQGSEA. The CDR3 DNA is TGCAGCGTTAGGACAGGGAATAGCAATCAGCCCCAGCATTTT. This codes for CSVRTGNSNQPQHF.

J is TRBJ2-4 and V is TRBV5-4, with TRBD2 identical over 11 bases. This CDR3 has 15 amino acids. The junction had 7 bases not matched to a gene; V was cut back by 4 bases and J by 7 bases. The germline V gene has CDR1 SGHNT and CDR2 YYREEE (reference sequence). The CDR3 DNA follows: TGTGCCAGCAGCCTTAGCGGGAGGGCCAGCAACATTCAGTACTTC. Amino acids: CASSLSGRASNIQYF.

CDR3 loop: CASSYDWLNTEAFF. CDR3 nucleotides: TGTGCCAGCAGTTACGACTGGCTGAACACTGAAGCTTTCTTT. V usage is TRBV6-5 and J usage is TRBJ1-1; D is ambiguous. V was clipped by 2 bases and J by 0 bases, with 7 bases between them. This CDR3 spans 14 amino acids. Germline CDR1 reads MNHEY; CDR2 reads SVGAGI.

The chain recombines TRBV5-1 with TRBJ2-6, with TRBD2 matching over 7 bases. The CDR3 totals 20 residues. J gave up 0 bases and V 0 bases, and 12 bases lay outside the gene matches. The germline V gene encodes CDR1 SGHRS and CDR2 YFSETQ. The DNA for the CDR3 is TGCGCCAGCAGCTTGGGGGGGGGTAGGTCTCTCCTCTCTGGGGCCAACGTCCTGACTTTC. Amino acids: CASSLGGGRSLLSGANVLTF.

The chain recombines TRBV18 with TRBJ2-1, with TRBD2 matching 9 bases. The CDR3 loop spans 15 amino acids. Germline V gene lookup returns CDR1 KGHSH and CDR2 LQKENI. J gave up 6 bases and V 2 bases, and 5 bases lay outside the gene matches. The CDR3 DNA follows: TGTGCCAGCTCACCAAGGCGGGAGGGCCGCAATGAGCAGTTCTTC. This translates into CASSPRREGRNEQFF.

This clone occurred once. The chain couples TRBV7-9 to TRBJ1-5; D call uncertain. Germline V gene sequence: CDR1 SEHNR, CDR2 FQNEAQ (reference sequence). The CDR3 extends over 16 amino acids. The ends were cut back, 1 base at V and 3 bases at J, with 13 bases in the middle. CDR3: CASSLVLDGINQPQHF. DNA for the CDR3: TGTGCCAGCAGCTTAGTGTTGGACGGGATCAATCAGCCCCAGCATTTT.

V usage is TRBV18 and J usage is TRBJ1-2; TRBD1 is a possible D gene (5 bases). With 5 bases removed from V and 5 bases from J, the gap between germline ends came to 12 bases. The CDR3 extends over 13 amino acids. Germline V lookup: CDR1 KGHSH, CDR2 LQKENI. CDR3 in amino acids: CASSTGEYYGYTF. The CDR3 DNA reads as TGTGCCAGCTCAACGGGGGAATATTATGGCTACACCTTC.

The gene calls are TRBV7-7 and TRBJ2-1; D is uncertain. This CDR3 contains 14 residues. V was pared by 2 bases and J by 4 bases, with 9 bases between. CDR1 SSHAT and CDR2 FNYEAQ come from the germline V gene (reference sequence). This CDR3 is CASSLYADYNEQFF. Here the CDR3 DNA reads TGTGCCAGCAGCTTATATGCGGATTACAATGAGCAGTTCTTC.

This clone was detected only once. The genes are TRBV6-5 and TRBJ1-1; D not certain. The CDR3 is 14 residues long. V was pared by 6 bases and J by 0 bases, with 11 bases between. Germline CDR1 reads MNHEY; CDR2 reads SVGAGI. Here the CDR3 reads CASSLNSLNTEAFF. The CDR3 DNA reads TGTGCCAGCAGCCTAAACAGCCTGAACACTGAAGCTTTCTTT.

This clone was recorded once. This chain joins TRBV18 and TRBJ2-3, with TRBD2 matching over 11 bases. The CDR3 is 15 amino acids. J lost 3 bases, V lost 3 bases, and 2 bases had no gene match. From germline, CDR1 is KGHSH and CDR2 LQKENI. CDR3 sequence reads: CASSPVAGGTDTQYF. The CDR3 DNA sequence: TGTGCCAGCTCACCGGTAGCGGGAGGGACAGATACGCAGTATTTT.

The chain joins TRBV5-1 to TRBJ2-3, with 8 bases matching TRBD2. The CDR3 is 17 amino acids. Germline CDR1 and CDR2: SGHRS and YFSETQ. The J segment lost 7 bases and the V segment lost 0 bases, leaving 13 bases of the junction unmatched. The CDR3 DNA reads TGCGCCAGCAGCTTGGTGCCGGGACTAGACCTCCGGAATACGCAGTATTTT. This gives the protein CASSLVPGLDLRNTQYF.

The rearrangement joins TRBV30 to TRBJ2-1, with 7 bases that match TRBD1. J lost 13 bases, V lost 0 bases, and 9 bases had no gene match. Looked up from germline, CDR1 is GTSNPN and CDR2 is SVGIG (reference sequence). This CDR3 contains 13 residues. CDR3 amino acids: CAWSVLGGASQFF. CDR3 DNA: TGTGCCTGGAGTGTCTTAGGGGGCGCGTCCCAGTTCTTC.

CDR3 loop: CASGPTGGGAYEQYF. Here the CDR3 DNA reads TGTGCCAGCGGACCGACGGGAGGGGGCGCCTACGAGCAGTACTTC. V is TRBV28 and J is TRBJ2-7; D perhaps matches TRBD2 (8 bases). Germline loops: CDR1 MDHEN, CDR2 SYDVKM. V was shortened by 8 bases and J by 2 bases, with 19 bases between the two germline ends. This CDR3 has 15 amino acids.

The genes are TRBV7-2 and TRBJ2-1; D is undetermined. The length of the CDR3 is 11 residues. Germline CDR1 and CDR2: SGHTA and FQGNSA. V lost 6 bases, J lost 9 bases, and 9 bases lay in between. CDR3 in amino acids: CASSPYGEQFF. The CDR3 DNA sequence: TGTGCCAGCAGTCCTTACGGTGAGCAGTTCTTC.

This chain connects TRBV11-3 to TRBJ1-1; the D is unclear. V lost 5 bases to trimming and J lost 4 bases, with 11 bases between them. In germline, CDR1 is SGHNT, CDR2 YENEEA. This CDR3 contains 13 residues. DNA of the CDR3: TGTGCCAGCAGCCCCCCAAGGAGCACTGAAGCTTTCTTT. Encoded protein: CASSPPRSTEAFF.

V is TRBV5-1 and J is TRBJ2-3, with D perhaps matching TRBD1 (6 bases). The V end lost 5 bases, the J end lost 2 bases, and 12 bases lay between the germline ends. The germline V gene has CDR1 SGHRS and CDR2 YFSETQ. The CDR3 is 14 residues long. The CDR3 sequence: CASSPQGLTDTQYF. The CDR3 region has the DNA TGCGCCAGCAGTCCGCAGGGGCTCACAGATACGCAGTATTTT. Full variable domain (remainder filled in from reference TRBV5-1 and TRBJ2-3): KAGVTQTPRYLIKTRGQQVTLSCSPISGHRSVSWYQQTPGQGLQFLFEYFSETQRNKGNFPGRFSGRQFSNSRSEMNVSTLELGDSALYLCASSPQGLTDTQYFGPGTRLTVL.

The chain recombines TRBV7-6 with TRBJ2-1; D may be TRBD2 (5 bases). This CDR3 region has 14 residues. V lost 5 bases, J lost 7 bases, and 15 bases lay in between. The germline V gene has CDR1 SGHVS and CDR2 FNYEAQ. Here the CDR3 DNA reads TGTGCCAGCAGCCCTAGCTCCTATCCGAATGAGCAGTTCTTC. Translated, it gives CASSPSSYPNEQFF. The whole variable domain, filled in from reference TRBV7-6 and TRBJ2-1, reads GAGVSQSPRYKVTKRGQDVALRCDPISGHVSLYWYRQALGQGPEFLTYFNYEAQQDKSGLPNDRFSAERPEGSISTLTIQRTEQRDSAMYRCASSPSSYPNEQFFGPGTRLTVL.